This T cell receptor beta chain stems from a study of T cell changes during pregnancy in multiple sclerosis. This CDR3 region has 13 residues. Germline V lookup: CDR1 LNHDA, CDR2 SQIVND (reference sequence). Trimming left V 8 bases short and J 7 bases short, with 15 bases between. The data were produced by immunoSEQ multiplex PCR, yet TCRdb's version contains in-frame clones alone and is incomplete. Of roughly 110,000 clones listed, 80% to 95% are singletons. The receptor was isolated from a female donor in good health, enrolled as a control in a pregnancy study. This sequence joins TRBV19 and TRBJ2-1, with D possibly TRBD2 on 5 matching bases. Specimen: peripheral blood, collected in the third trimester of pregnancy. The CDR3 DNA follows: TGTGCCAGTTCGGCTAGCCCTAATAATGAGCAGTTCTTC. It is translated as CASSASPNNEQFF.